Each of the 16 T cell receptor beta chains below was sequenced from the same sample in a study of identical twins. TCRdb re-called the 5' RACE reads with MiXCR, one entry per CDR3 protein. This sample has about 470,000 distinct CDR3 sequences; roughly 24% occur once, and the top ten carry 2.5% to 3.5%. These data were also filed under a second study, of T cells expressing NK-cell markers.

Sequencing used CD4+ T cells sorted from blood. Receptor source: a young woman in good health.

V is TRBV3-1 and J is TRBJ2-1; D not resolved. Germline CDR1 is LGHDT and CDR2 is YNNKEL (reference sequence). The CDR3 spans 12 residues. V lost 4 bases to trimming and J lost 9 bases, with 10 bases between them. CDR3 DNA sequence: TGTGCCAGCAGCCTCCTGGGTGCTGAGCAGTTCTTC. It specifies CASSLLGAEQFF.

The chain joins TRBV5-6 to TRBJ2-5; D is perhaps TRBD1 (6 bases). V was cut by 3 bases and J by 7 bases, with 19 bases left in between. The CDR3 is 15 amino acids. The germline V gene encodes CDR1 SGHDT and CDR2 YYEEEE. The CDR3 region has the DNA TGTGCCAGCAGCTCAACCGGGGATAGAGGGGGGACCCAGTACTTC. Translating gives CASSSTGDRGGTQYF. The full variable domain, with the rest looked up from reference TRBV5-6 and TRBJ2-5, is DAGVTQSPTHLIKTRGQQVTLRCSPKSGHDTVSWYQQALGQGPQFIFQYYEEEERQRGNFPDRFSGHQFPNYSSELNVNALLLGDSALYLCASSSTGDRGGTQYFGPGTRLLVL.

This clonotype was counted between two and nine times. V gene TRBV7-9 combines with J gene TRBJ1-2; D gene unclear. CDR3 length: 16 amino acids. The germline CDR1 and CDR2 sequences are SEHNR and FQNEAQ (reference sequence). Trimming left V 5 bases short and J 6 bases short, with 22 bases between. CDR3 DNA sequence: TGTGCCAGCAGCCCGACGTCTGGCCCTCCGGACGATGGCTACACCTTC. This sequence encodes CASSPTSGPPDDGYTF.

There are a few counts of this clonotype. V and J are TRBV20-1 and TRBJ1-6; a weak D match, TRBD1 (5 bases). Germline V gene sequence: CDR1 DFQATT, CDR2 SNEGSKA (reference sequence). Trimming shortened V by 3 bases and J by 0 bases, and 15 bases separated the two germline ends. The CDR3 has 17 residues. The CDR3 sequence: CSARNLGESSYNSPLHF. DNA of the CDR3: TGCAGTGCTAGGAATCTGGGGGAGAGCTCCTATAATTCACCCCTCCACTTT.

This clonotype was counted only a few times. The V and J genes are TRBV7-2 and TRBJ1-2; D is ambiguous. Germline V CDR1 and CDR2: SGHTA, FQGNSA. V shed 5 bases and J shed 5 bases, with 6 bases lying between them. The CDR3 consists of 11 residues. DNA for the CDR3: TGTGCCAGCAGCCTTAAATATGGCTACACCTTC. Translation gives CASSLKYGYTF.

CDR3 DNA: TGTGCCAGCAGCGTAGAACGGGCAGATACGCAGTATTTT. This translates into CASSVERADTQYF. The chain recombines TRBV9 with TRBJ2-3; D remains unclear. The CDR3 consists of 13 residues. Trimming stripped 0 bases from V and 4 bases from J, with 6 bases between. The germline gives CDR1 SGDLS, CDR2 YYNGEE.

This clonotype was seen a handful of times. The chain has TRBV20-1 and TRBJ2-7; D ambiguous. CDR1 is DFQATT, CDR2 SNEGSKA, per germline (reference sequence). This CDR3 contains 13 residues. V was clipped by 2 bases and J by 2 bases, with 10 bases between them. Here the CDR3 reads CSARPGNPYEQYF. The CDR3 nucleotides are TGCAGTGCTAGACCAGGCAACCCCTACGAGCAGTACTTC.

The genes are TRBV20-1 and TRBJ2-1, with 7 bases matching TRBD1. This CDR3 has 14 amino acids. The V and J ends lost 6 bases and 6 bases, in that order; junction bases with no gene match: 11. CDR1 is DFQATT, CDR2 SNEGSKA, per germline (reference sequence). The CDR3 DNA reads TGCAGTGCCACAAGACCGGGACAGATCAATGAGCAGTTCTTC. This gives the protein CSATRPGQINEQFF.

The chain is built from TRBV6-2 or TRBV6-3 and TRBJ2-7; no clear D. The length of the CDR3 is 13 residues. V was cut by 6 bases and J by 5 bases, with 14 bases left in between. From germline, CDR1 is MNHEY and CDR2 SVGEGT. The CDR3 coding sequence is TGTGCCAGCAGCCGGTTCCGGGCGGACGAGCAGTACTTC. Residues: CASSRFRADEQYF.

This clonotype turned up a few times. The CDR3 loop reads CASSLAGQVDTQYF. The DNA of the CDR3 is TGCGCCAGCAGCTTGGCCGGGCAAGTAGATACGCAGTATTTT. This sequence joins TRBV5-1 and TRBJ2-3; D call uncertain. V was trimmed by 0 bases and J by 5 bases, leaving 10 bases between them. The CDR3 contains 14 residues. Germline V gene lookup returns CDR1 SGHRS and CDR2 YFSETQ.

This clonotype was seen just once. The J gene is TRBJ2-3, the V gene TRBV27; TRBD2 matches 7 bases. Trimming took 5 bases from V and 6 from J; bases not matched to a gene: 8. Germline-derived CDR1 and CDR2 are MNHEY and SMNVEV (reference sequence). The CDR3 sequence is 14 residues long. In DNA, the CDR3 is TGTGCCAGCAGTCCTAAGACCGGGAGGGATACGCAGTATTTT. It encodes CASSPKTGRDTQYF.

This rearrangement joins TRBV10-3 to TRBJ2-3; a weak D match, TRBD2 (5 bases). The CDR3 sequence is 15 residues long. In germline, CDR1 is ENHRY, CDR2 SYGVKD. Deletions cut 2 bases from V and 1 base from J, with 10 bases between. The DNA for the CDR3 is TGTGCCATCAGTGAGCCGGGATCCGGCACAGATACGCAGTATTTT. This sequence encodes CAISEPGSGTDTQYF.

The V call is TRBV20-1, the J call TRBJ2-7; 8 nucleotides line up with TRBD2. The CDR3 contains 13 residues. Germline V gene sequence: CDR1 DFQATT, CDR2 SNEGSKA (reference sequence). V dropped 3 bases and J dropped 5; count of bases not matched to a gene: 6. CDR3: CSASPGLVDEQYF. For the CDR3, the DNA is TGCAGTGCTAGTCCGGGACTAGTGGACGAGCAGTACTTC.

This chain joins TRBV29-1 and TRBJ2-3, with 7 bases fitting TRBD1. V shed 7 bases and J 1 base; nucleotides not matched to a gene: 5. Germline CDR1 reads SQVTM; CDR2 reads ANQGSEA. The CDR3 sequence is 13 residues long. The CDR3 DNA reads as TGCAGCGGGTACAGGGGTGGCACAGATACGCAGTATTTT. It specifies CSGYRGGTDTQYF.

A word on this clonotype: The junction does not match germline at one end; this may be a read error. The chain combines TRBV20-1 with TRBJ2-3; D ambiguous. The CDR3 runs to 15 residues. Germline CDR1 and CDR2: DFQATT and SNEGSKA (reference sequence). CDR3 region: CGARESATSTDTQYF. CDR3 DNA: TGCGGTGCTAGAGAGTCCGCGACTAGCACAGATACGCAGTATTTT.

The V gene is TRBV6-1, the J gene TRBJ1-2; D is ambiguous. The germline gives CDR1 MNHNS, CDR2 SASEGT. The CDR3 covers 12 residues. V was pared by 1 base and J by 6 bases, with 6 bases between. CDR3 sequence reads: CASSEVLDGYTF. The CDR3 bases are TGTGCCAGCAGTGAAGTGTTGGATGGCTACACCTTC.